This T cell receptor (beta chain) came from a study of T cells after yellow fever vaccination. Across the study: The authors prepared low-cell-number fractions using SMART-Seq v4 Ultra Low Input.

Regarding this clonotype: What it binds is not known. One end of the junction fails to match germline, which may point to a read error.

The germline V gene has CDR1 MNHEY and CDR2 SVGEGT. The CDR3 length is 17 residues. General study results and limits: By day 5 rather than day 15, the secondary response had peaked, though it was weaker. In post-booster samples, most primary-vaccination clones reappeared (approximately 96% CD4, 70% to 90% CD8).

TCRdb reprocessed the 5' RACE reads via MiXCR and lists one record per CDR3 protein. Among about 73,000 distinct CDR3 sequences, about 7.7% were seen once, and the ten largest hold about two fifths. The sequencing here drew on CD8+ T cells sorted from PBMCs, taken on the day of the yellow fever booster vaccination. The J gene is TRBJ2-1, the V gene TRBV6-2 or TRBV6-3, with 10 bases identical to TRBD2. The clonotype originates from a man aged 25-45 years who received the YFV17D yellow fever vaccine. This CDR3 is CASSYPTGAGGYNGQFF. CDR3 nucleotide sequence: TGTGCCAGCAGTTACCCGACTGGAGCGGGAGGGTACAATGGGCAGTTCTTC.